Listed here are 14 T cell receptor beta chains from one sample, sequenced in a study of blood T cells in healthy people across ages. Through a sample-barcoded 5' primer and a J-beta primer mix, a second PCR was run for roughly 7 to 11 cycles. TCRdb reprocessed the 5' RACE reads via MiXCR and lists one record per CDR3 protein. The sample records some 860,000 distinct CDR3 sequences, roughly 50% being singletons. Sequencing used blood. These receptors were taken from a man aged 40-49 years in good health.

As regards this clonotype: This may come from a read error, since a much larger clone is one base off. The rearrangement links TRBV11-2 to TRBJ2-7; 7 nucleotides match TRBD2. Germline lookup yields CDR1 SGHAT and CDR2 FQNNGV. The CDR3 loop spans 16 amino acids. The CDR3 bases are TGTACCAGCGGGCAACTAGCGACGGAGATATCTTACGAGCAGTACTTC. Encoded protein: CTSGQLATEISYEQYF.

In its sample, this clonotype was seen once. The chain carries TRBV29-1 and TRBJ2-7; TRBD1 might be the D (5 bases). With 5 bases removed from V and 6 bases from J, the gap between germline ends came to 8 bases. This CDR3 has 10 residues. Germline V CDR1 and CDR2: SQVTM, ANQGSEA. CDR3 amino acids: CSVCRAEQYF. CDR3 in DNA: TGCAGCGTTTGCAGGGCCGAGCAGTACTTC.

With regard to this clonotype: One base away lies a much larger clone, so this may be a sequencing read error. The chain combines TRBV27 with TRBJ2-7; D is uncertain. The CDR3 length is 12 residues. In germline, CDR1 is MNHEY, CDR2 SMNVEV (reference sequence). V was clipped by 6 bases and J by 0 bases, with 6 bases between them. The CDR3 loop reads CASRLPSYEQYF. DNA for the CDR3: TGTGCCAGCAGGTTACCCTCCTACGAGCAGTACTTC.

The V call is TRBV6-2 or TRBV6-3, the J call TRBJ2-5; TRBD1 agrees at 7 bases. Per germline, CDR1 MNHEY and CDR2 SVGEGT. With V trimmed by 7 bases and J by 2 bases, 10 bases remained unmatched. This CDR3 is 15 amino acids long. CDR3 sequence reads: CASTVGRDSQETQYF. DNA for the CDR3: TGTGCCAGCACCGTGGGTCGGGACAGTCAAGAGACCCAGTACTTC.

V usage is TRBV6-5 and J usage is TRBJ2-3; D is perhaps TRBD2 (5 bases). V shed 7 bases and J shed 4 bases, with 15 bases lying between them. The CDR3 runs 14 residues. Looked up from germline, CDR1 is MNHEY and CDR2 is SVGAGI. CDR3 coding DNA: TGTGCCAGCAAAGGAGGAAGTAGCGCAGATACGCAGTATTTT. It translates to CASKGGSSADTQYF.

V usage is TRBV12-3 or TRBV12-4 and J usage is TRBJ2-5; 8 bases line up with TRBD2. The CDR3 runs to 15 residues. The junction had 6 bases not matched to a gene; V was cut back by 2 bases and J by 4 bases. The CDR3 is CASSLSGSGRETQYF. CDR3 coding DNA: TGTGCCAGCAGTTTAAGCGGGAGCGGCCGAGAGACCCAGTACTTC.

This chain uses TRBV15 with TRBJ2-5, with TRBD2 matching over 15 bases. Trimming removed 4 bases from V and 2 bases from J; junction bases left unmatched: 20. The CDR3 loop spans 22 amino acids. Germline V gene sequence: CDR1 LNHNV, CDR2 YYDKDF (reference sequence). In DNA form, the CDR3 reads TGTGCCACCAGCAAGCACCGATCCGGGACTAGCGGGAGGTCTGGGAAGCAAGAGACCCAGTACTTC. As protein: CATSKHRSGTSGRSGKQETQYF.

Only a few counts were recorded for this clonotype. J is TRBJ2-3 and V is TRBV7-2; 13 positions match TRBD2. Germline CDR1 SGHTA, CDR2 FQGNSA. V lost 1 base and J lost 5; bases outside the gene matches: 6. The CDR3 is made up of 17 amino acids. CDR3 sequence reads: CASSLDGTSGVIDTQYF. Written as DNA, the CDR3 is TGTGCCAGCAGCTTAGATGGGACTAGCGGGGTGATAGATACGCAGTATTTT.

This clonotype was detected only a few times. The J gene is TRBJ2-7, the V gene TRBV10-2; 9 nucleotides match TRBD2. CDR1 and CDR2 from the germline V gene are WSHSY and SAAADI. This CDR3 is built from 14 residues. V shed 2 bases and J 3 bases; nucleotides not matched to a gene: 2. The CDR3 is CASSEATSGYEQYF. The CDR3 bases are TGCGCCAGCAGTGAGGCGACTAGCGGCTACGAGCAGTACTTC.

This clonotype was seen more than once but under ten times. The CDR3 nucleotides are TGTGCCAGCAAGAATGCGCGGGAGAATTTCTACAATGAGCAGTTCTTC. Protein sequence: CASKNARENFYNEQFF. The chain uses TRBV28 and TRBJ2-1; 7 nucleotides align to TRBD2. This CDR3 has 16 residues. Per the germline V gene, CDR1 is MDHEN and CDR2 is SYDVKM. Losses at the gene ends were 7 bases for V and 3 bases for J; bases not matched to a gene: 12.

This clonotype has more than one count but fewer than ten. The chain recombines TRBV6-5 with TRBJ2-2; D is undetermined. CDR1 MNHEY and CDR2 SVGAGI come from the germline V gene. Trimming shortened V by 6 bases and J by 1 base, and 3 bases separated the two germline ends. CDR3 length: 12 residues. CDR3 coding DNA: TGTGCCAGCAGAGGGAACACCGGGGAGCTGTTTTTT. Protein product: CASRGNTGELFF.

V usage is TRBV4-2 and J usage is TRBJ1-5; D is perhaps TRBD1 (6 bases). Germline V gene sequence: CDR1 LGHNA, CDR2 YNFKEQ. The germline V and J ends were trimmed by 0 bases and 6 bases, with 15 bases remaining between them. This CDR3 is built from 16 residues. CDR3 region: CASSQEQGFYFQPQHF. For the CDR3, the DNA is TGTGCCAGCAGCCAAGAACAGGGTTTTTACTTTCAGCCCCAGCATTTT.

This clonotype was seen a handful of times. The chain employs TRBV12-3 or TRBV12-4 and TRBJ2-1, with D unresolved. The V gene lost 0 bases and the J gene lost 12 bases, with 15 bases spanning the gap. The CDR3 runs to 14 residues. CDR3 in amino acids: CASSLAQLGYGQFF. DNA for the CDR3: TGTGCCAGCAGTTTAGCGCAGTTGGGGTACGGGCAGTTCTTC.

The V and J genes are TRBV12-3 or TRBV12-4 and TRBJ2-6; no clear D. The CDR3 loop spans 18 amino acids. V was shortened by 5 bases and J by 1 base, with 18 bases between the two germline ends. Here the CDR3 DNA reads TGTGCCAGCAGTGCTTTAGGACGGACGATATCTGGGGCCAACGTCCTGACTTTC. Encoded protein: CASSALGRTISGANVLTF.